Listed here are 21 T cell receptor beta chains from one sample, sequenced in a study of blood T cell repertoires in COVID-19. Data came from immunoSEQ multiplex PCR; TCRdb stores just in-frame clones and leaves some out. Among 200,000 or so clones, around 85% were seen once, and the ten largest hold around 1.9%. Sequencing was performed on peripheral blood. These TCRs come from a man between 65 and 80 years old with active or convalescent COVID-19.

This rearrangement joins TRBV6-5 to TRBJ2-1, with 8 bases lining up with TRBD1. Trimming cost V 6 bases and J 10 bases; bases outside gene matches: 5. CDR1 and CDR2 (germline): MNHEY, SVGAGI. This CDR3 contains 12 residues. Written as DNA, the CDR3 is TGTGCCAGCAGAGACAGGGGTCTAGAGCAGTTCTTC. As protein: CASRDRGLEQFF.

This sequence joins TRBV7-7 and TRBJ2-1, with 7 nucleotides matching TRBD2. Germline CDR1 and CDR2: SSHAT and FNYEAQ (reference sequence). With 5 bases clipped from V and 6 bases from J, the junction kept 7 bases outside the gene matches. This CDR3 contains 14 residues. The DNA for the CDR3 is TGTGCCAGCAGCCCGGGGGGAAGGTTCAATGAGCAGTTCTTC. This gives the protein CASSPGGRFNEQFF.

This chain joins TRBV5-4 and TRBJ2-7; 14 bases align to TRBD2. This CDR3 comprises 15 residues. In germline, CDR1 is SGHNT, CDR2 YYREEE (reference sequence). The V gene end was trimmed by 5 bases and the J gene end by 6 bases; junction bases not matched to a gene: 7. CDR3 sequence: CASSTGTSGRSEQYF. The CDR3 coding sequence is TGTGCCAGCAGTACCGGGACTAGCGGGAGAAGCGAGCAGTACTTC.

The CDR3 here is CASSGGRGSTDTQYF. The CDR3, as DNA: TGCGCCAGCAGCGGCGGACGAGGGAGCACAGATACGCAGTATTTT. The rearrangement uses TRBV5-1 and TRBJ2-3, with D possibly being TRBD2 (5 bases). The CDR3 sequence is 15 residues long. The V gene's germline CDR1 is SGHRS and CDR2 YFSETQ. V lost 4 bases and J lost 0, with 12 bases in between.

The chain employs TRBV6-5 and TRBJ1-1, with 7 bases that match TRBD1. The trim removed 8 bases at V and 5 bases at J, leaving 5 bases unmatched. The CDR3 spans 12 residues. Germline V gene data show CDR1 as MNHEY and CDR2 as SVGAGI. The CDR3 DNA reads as TGTGCCAGCGGCGACAGGGTAACTGAAGCTTTCTTT. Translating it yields CASGDRVTEAFF.

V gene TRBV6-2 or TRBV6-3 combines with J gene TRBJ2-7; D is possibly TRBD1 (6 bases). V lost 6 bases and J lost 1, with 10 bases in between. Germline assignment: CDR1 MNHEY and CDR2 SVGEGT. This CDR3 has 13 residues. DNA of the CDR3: TGTGCCAGCAGCCTGACAGGTTCCTACGAGCAGTACTTC. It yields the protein CASSLTGSYEQYF.

The CDR3 loop reads CASSQAPGVETQYF. The CDR3 DNA follows: TGTGCCAGCAGCCAAGCTCCGGGAGTGGAGACCCAGTACTTC. The chain is built from TRBV3-1 (or the pseudogene TRBV3-2) and TRBJ2-5; D is perhaps TRBD2 (6 bases). This CDR3 is built from 14 residues. The V end lost 1 base, the J end lost 5 bases, and 11 bases lay between the germline ends. Germline CDR1 is LGHDT and CDR2 is YNNKEL (reference sequence).

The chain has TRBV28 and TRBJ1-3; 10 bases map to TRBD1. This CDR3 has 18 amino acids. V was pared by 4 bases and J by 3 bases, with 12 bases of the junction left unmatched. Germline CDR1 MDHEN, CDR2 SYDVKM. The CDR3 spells CASSSTIGTGENGNTIYF. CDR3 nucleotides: TGTGCCAGCAGTTCCACTATCGGGACAGGGGAAAATGGAAACACCATATATTTT.

The CDR3 sequence is CASSRDNSNQPQHF. The CDR3 nucleotides read TGTGCCAGCAGCCGGGACAATAGCAATCAGCCCCAGCATTTT. This chain uses TRBV2 with TRBJ1-5, with D possibly matching TRBD1 (6 bases). The length of the CDR3 is 14 residues. From germline, CDR1 is SNHLY and CDR2 FYNNEI. With 6 bases removed from V and 0 bases from J, the gap between germline ends came to 9 bases.

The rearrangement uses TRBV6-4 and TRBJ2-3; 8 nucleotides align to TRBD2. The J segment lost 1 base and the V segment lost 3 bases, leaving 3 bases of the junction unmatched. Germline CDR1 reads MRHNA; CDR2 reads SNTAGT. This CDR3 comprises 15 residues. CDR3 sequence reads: CASSESGSGTDTQYF. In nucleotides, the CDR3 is TGTGCCAGCAGTGAGAGCGGGAGCGGCACAGATACGCAGTATTTT.

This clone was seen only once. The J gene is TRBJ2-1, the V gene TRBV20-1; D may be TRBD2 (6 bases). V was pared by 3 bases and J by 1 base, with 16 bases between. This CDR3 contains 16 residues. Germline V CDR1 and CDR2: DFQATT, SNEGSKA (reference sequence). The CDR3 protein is CSASKPLALSYNEQFF. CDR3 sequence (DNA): TGCAGTGCTAGTAAGCCCCTAGCGCTTTCCTACAATGAGCAGTTCTTC.

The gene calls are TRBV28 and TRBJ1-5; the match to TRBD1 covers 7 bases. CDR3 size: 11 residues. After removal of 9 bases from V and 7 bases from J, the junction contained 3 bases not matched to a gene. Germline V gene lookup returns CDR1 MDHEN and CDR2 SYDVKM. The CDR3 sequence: CASGTAQPQHF. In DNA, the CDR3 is TGTGCCAGTGGGACAGCCCAGCCCCAGCATTTT.

The CDR3 loop is CASRERENQETQYF. The DNA of the CDR3 is TGTGCCAGTAGAGAGAGGGAAAACCAAGAGACCCAGTACTTC. The chain couples TRBV19 to TRBJ2-5; D might be TRBD2 (5 bases). The germline V and J ends were trimmed by 6 bases and 0 bases, with 11 bases remaining between them. Germline assignment: CDR1 LNHDA and CDR2 SQIVND (reference sequence). This CDR3 comprises 14 residues.

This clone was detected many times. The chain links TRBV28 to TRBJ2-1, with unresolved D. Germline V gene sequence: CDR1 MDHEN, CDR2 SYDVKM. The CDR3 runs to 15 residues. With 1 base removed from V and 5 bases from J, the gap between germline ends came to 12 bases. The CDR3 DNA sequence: TGTGCCAGCAGTTTATCTGCCAGGTTAAACAATGAGCAGTTCTTC. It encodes CASSLSARLNNEQFF.

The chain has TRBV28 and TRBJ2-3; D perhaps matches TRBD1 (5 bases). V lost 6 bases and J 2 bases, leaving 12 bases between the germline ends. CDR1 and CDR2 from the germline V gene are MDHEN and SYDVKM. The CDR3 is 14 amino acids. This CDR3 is CASRTRVATDTQYF. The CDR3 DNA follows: TGTGCCAGCAGAACCAGGGTAGCCACAGATACGCAGTATTTT.

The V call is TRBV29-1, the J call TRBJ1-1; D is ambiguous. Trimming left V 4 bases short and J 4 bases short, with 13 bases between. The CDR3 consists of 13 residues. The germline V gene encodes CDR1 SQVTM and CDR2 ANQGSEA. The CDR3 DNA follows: TGCAGCGTTGGCCTTCGGGGTTCCACTGAAGCTTTCTTT. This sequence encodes CSVGLRGSTEAFF. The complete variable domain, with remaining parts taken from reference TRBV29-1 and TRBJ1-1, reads SAVISQKPSRDICQRGTSLTIQCQVDSQVTMMFWYRQQPGQSLTLIATANQGSEATYESGFVIDKFPISRPNLTFSTLTVSNMSPEDSSIYLCSVGLRGSTEAFFGQGTRLTVV.

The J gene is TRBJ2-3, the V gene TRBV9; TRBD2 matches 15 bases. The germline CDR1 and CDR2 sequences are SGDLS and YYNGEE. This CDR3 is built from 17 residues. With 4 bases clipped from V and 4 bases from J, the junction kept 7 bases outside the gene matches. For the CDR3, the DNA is TGTGCCAGCAGCAGGGGACTAGCGGGGGGAAGAGCAGATACGCAGTATTTT. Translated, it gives CASSRGLAGGRADTQYF.

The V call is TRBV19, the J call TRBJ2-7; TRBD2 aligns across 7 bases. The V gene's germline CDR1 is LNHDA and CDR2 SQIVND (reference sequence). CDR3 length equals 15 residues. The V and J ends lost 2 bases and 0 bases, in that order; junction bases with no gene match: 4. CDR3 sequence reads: CASSIWRGSSYEQYF. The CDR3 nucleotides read TGTGCCAGTAGTATATGGCGGGGGAGCTCCTACGAGCAGTACTTC.

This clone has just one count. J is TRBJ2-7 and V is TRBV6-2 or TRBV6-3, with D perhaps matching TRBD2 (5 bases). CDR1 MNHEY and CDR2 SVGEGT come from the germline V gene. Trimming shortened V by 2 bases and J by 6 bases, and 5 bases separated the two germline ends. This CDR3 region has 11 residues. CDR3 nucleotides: TGTGCCAGCAGTTACCGGGGCGAGCAGTACTTC. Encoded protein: CASSYRGEQYF.

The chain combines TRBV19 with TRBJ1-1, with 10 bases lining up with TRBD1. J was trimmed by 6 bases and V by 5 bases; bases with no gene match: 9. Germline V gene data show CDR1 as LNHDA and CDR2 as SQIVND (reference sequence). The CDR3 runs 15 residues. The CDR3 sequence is CASSSSGTGVAEAFF. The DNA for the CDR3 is TGTGCCAGTAGTTCCTCCGGGACAGGGGTGGCTGAAGCTTTCTTT.

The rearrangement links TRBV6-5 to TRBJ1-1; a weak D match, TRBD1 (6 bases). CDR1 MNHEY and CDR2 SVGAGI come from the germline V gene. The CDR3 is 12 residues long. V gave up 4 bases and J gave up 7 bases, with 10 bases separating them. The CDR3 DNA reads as TGTGCCAGCAGTTCTAGCAGGGGTGAAGCTTTCTTT. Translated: CASSSSRGEAFF.